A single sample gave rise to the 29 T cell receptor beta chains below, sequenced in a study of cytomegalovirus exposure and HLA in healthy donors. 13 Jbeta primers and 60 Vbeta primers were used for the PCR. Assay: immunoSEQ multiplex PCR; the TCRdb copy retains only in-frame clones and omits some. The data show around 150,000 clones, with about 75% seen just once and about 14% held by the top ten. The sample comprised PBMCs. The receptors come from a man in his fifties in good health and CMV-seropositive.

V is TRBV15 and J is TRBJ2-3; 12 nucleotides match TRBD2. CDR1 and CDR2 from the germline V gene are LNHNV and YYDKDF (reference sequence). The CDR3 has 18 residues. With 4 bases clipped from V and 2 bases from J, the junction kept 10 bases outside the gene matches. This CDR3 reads CATSTLAGGSLYTDTQYF. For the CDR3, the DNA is TGTGCCACCAGCACACTAGCGGGGGGTTCTCTTTACACAGATACGCAGTATTTT.

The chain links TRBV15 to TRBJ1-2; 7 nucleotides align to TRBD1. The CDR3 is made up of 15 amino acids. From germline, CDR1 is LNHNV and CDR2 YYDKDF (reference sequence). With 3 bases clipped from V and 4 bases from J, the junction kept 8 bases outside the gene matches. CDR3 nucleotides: TGTGCCACCAGCAGGACCGACAGGGACCTCTATGGCTACACCTTC. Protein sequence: CATSRTDRDLYGYTF. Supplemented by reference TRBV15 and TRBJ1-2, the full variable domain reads DAMVIQNPRYQVTQFGKPVTLSCSQTLNHNVMYWYQQKSSQAPKLLFHYYDKDFNNEADTPDNFQSRRPNTSFCFLDIRSPGLGDTAMYLCATSRTDRDLYGYTFGSGTRLTVV.

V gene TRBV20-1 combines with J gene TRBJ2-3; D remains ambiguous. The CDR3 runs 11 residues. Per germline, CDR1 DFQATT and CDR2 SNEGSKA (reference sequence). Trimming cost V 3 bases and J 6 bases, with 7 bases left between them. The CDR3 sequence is CSARTRDTQYF. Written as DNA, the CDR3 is TGCAGTGCTAGGACACGGGATACGCAGTATTTT.

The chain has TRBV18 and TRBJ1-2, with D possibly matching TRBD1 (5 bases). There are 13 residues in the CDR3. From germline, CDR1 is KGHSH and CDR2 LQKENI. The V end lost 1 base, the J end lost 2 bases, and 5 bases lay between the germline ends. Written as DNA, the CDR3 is TGTGCCAGCTCACCACAGGGGAACTATGGCTACACCTTC. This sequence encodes CASSPQGNYGYTF.

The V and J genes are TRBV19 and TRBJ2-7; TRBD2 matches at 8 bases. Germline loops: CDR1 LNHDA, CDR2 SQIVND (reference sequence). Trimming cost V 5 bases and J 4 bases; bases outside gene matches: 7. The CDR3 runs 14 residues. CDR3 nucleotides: TGTGCCAGTAGTCTAACGGGAGGGGCGTACGAGCAGTACTTC. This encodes CASSLTGGAYEQYF.

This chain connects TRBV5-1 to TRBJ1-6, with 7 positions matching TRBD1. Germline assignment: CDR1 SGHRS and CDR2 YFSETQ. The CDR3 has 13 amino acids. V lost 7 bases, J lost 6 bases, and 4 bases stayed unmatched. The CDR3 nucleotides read TGCGCCAGCCGGGACAGAGTTAATTCACCCCTCCACTTT. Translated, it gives CASRDRVNSPLHF.

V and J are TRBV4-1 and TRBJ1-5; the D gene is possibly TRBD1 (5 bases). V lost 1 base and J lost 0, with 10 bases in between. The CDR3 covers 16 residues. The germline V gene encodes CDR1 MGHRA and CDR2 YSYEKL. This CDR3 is CASSQVGQYSNQPQHF. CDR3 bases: TGCGCCAGCAGCCAAGTGGGGCAGTATAGCAATCAGCCCCAGCATTTT.

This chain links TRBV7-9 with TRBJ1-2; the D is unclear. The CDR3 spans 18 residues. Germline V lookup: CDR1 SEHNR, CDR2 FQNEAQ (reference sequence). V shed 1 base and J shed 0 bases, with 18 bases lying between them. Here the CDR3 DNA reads TGTGCCAGCAGCTTAGGAAGAAACCAGGCAGCTCCTAACTATGGCTACACCTTC. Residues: CASSLGRNQAAPNYGYTF.

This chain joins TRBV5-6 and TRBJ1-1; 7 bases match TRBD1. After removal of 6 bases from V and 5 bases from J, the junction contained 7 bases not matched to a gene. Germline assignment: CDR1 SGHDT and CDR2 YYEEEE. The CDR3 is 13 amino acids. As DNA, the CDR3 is TGTGCCAGCACAAGGACAGGAGAAACTGAAGCTTTCTTT. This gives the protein CASTRTGETEAFF. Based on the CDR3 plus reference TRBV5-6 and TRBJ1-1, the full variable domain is DAGVTQSPTHLIKTRGQQVTLRCSPKSGHDTVSWYQQALGQGPQFIFQYYEEEERQRGNFPDRFSGHQFPNYSSELNVNALLLGDSALYLCASTRTGETEAFFGQGTRLTVV.

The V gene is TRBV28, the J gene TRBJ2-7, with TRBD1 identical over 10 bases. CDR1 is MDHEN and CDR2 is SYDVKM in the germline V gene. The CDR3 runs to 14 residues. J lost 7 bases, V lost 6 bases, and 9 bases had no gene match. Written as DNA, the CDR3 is TGTGCCAGCAGAGGAACGGGACAGGGGAGGGAGCAGTACTTC. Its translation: CASRGTGQGREQYF.

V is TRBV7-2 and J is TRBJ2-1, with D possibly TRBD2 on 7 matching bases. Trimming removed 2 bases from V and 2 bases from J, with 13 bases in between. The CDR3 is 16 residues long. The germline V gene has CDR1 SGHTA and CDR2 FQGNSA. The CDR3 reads CASSLTWGGTYNEQFF. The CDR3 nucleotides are TGTGCCAGCAGCTTAACCTGGGGGGGCACCTACAATGAGCAGTTCTTC.

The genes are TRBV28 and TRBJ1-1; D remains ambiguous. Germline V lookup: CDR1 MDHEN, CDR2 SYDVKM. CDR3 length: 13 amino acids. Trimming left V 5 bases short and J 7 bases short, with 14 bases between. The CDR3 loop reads CASSLGGSSEAFF. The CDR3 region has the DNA TGTGCCAGCAGTCTAGGTGGATCCAGTGAAGCTTTCTTT.

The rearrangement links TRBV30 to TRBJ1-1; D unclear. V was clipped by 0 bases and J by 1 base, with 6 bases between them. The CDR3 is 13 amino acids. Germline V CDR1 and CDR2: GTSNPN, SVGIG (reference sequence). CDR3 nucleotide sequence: TGTGCCTGGAGTGTACAGACGAACACTGAAGCTTTCTTT. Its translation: CAWSVQTNTEAFF.

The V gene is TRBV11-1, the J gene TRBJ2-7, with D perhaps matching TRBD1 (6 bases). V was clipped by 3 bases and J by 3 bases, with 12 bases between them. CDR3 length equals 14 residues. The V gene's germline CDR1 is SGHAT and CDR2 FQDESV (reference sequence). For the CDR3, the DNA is TGTGCCAGCAGCTTGGACAGACAAGACTACGAGCAGTACTTC. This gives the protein CASSLDRQDYEQYF.

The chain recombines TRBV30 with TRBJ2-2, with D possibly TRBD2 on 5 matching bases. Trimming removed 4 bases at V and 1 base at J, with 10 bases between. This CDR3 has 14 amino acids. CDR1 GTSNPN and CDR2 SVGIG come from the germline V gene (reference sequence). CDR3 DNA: TGTGCCTGGAAAGGAGGAATGAACACCGGGGAGCTGTTTTTT. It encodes CAWKGGMNTGELFF. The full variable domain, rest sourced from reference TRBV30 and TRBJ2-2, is SQTIHQWPATLVQPVGSPLSLECTVEGTSNPNLYWYRQAAGRGLQLLFYSVGIGQISSEVPQNLSASRPQDRQFILSSKKLLLSDSGFYLCAWKGGMNTGELFFGEGSRLTVL.

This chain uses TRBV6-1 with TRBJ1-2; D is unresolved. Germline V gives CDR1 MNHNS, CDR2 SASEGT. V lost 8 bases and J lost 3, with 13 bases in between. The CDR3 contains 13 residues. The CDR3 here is CASCLNGDYGYTF. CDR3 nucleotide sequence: TGTGCCAGCTGCCTCAACGGGGACTATGGCTACACCTTC.

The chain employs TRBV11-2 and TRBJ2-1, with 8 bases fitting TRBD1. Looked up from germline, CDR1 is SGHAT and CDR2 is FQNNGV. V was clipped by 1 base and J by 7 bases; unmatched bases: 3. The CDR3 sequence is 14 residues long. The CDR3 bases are TGTGCCAGCAGCTTAGTCAGGACAGGGAATGAGCAGTTCTTC. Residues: CASSLVRTGNEQFF.

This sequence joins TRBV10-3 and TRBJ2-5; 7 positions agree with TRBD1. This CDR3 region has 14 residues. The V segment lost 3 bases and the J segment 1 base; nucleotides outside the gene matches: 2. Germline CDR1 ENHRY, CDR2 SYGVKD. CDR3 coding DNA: TGTGCCATCAGTGATTCAGGGGGCCAAGAGACCCAGTACTTC. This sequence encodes CAISDSGGQETQYF.

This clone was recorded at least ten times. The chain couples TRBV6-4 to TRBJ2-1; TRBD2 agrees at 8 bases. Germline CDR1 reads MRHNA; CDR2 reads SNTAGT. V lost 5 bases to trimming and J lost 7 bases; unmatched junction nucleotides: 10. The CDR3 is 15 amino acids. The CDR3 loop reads CASSRRAGAGNEQFF. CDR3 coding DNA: TGTGCCAGCAGTCGCCGAGCGGGGGCTGGAAATGAGCAGTTCTTC.

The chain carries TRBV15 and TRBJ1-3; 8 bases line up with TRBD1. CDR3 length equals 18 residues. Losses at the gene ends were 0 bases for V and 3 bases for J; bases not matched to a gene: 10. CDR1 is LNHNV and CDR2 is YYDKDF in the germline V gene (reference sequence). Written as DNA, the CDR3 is TGTGCCACCAGCAGAGACGATTTCACAGGGGGGCATGGAAACACCATATATTTT. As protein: CATSRDDFTGGHGNTIYF.

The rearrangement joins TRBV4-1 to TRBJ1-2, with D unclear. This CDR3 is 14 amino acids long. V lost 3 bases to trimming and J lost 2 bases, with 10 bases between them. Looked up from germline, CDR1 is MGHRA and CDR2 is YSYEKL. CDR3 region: CASSHGLNNYGYTF. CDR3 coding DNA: TGCGCCAGCAGCCACGGACTGAACAACTATGGCTACACCTTC.

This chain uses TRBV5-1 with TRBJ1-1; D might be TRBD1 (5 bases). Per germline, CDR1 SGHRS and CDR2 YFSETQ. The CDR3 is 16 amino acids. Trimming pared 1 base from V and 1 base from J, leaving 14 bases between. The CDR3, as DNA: TGCGCCAGCAGCTTGTTTGTCGGGGGAACGAACACTGAAGCTTTCTTT. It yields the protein CASSLFVGGTNTEAFF.

As DNA, the CDR3 is TGCAGCGTTGAAGATTTGTTGACTAGCGGGGGGGCCTACAATGAGCAGTTCTTC. Translating it yields CSVEDLLTSGGAYNEQFF. The V and J genes are TRBV29-1 and TRBJ2-1, with TRBD2 matching 14 bases. The germline V gene has CDR1 SQVTM and CDR2 ANQGSEA. V shed 0 bases, J shed 2 bases, and the junction held 6 bases outside the gene matches. The CDR3 spans 18 residues.

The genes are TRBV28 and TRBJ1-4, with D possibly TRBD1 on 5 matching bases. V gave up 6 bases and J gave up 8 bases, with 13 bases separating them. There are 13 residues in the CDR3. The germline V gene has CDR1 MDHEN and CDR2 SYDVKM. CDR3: CASSPGGGEKLFF. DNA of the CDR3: TGTGCCAGCAGCCCCGGGGGTGGGGAAAAACTGTTTTTT.

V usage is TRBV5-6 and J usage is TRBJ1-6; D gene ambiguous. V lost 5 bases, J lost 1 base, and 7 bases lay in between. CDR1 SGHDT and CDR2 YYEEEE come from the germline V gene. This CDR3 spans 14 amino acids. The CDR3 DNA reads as TGTGCCAGCAGGAGAGAGTCCTATAATTCACCCCTCCACTTT. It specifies CASRRESYNSPLHF.

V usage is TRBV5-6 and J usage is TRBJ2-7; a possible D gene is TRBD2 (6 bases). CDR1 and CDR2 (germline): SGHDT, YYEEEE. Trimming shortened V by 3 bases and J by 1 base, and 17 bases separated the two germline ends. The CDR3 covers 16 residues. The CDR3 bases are TGTGCCAGCAGCTGGGGGACTGGTCCCACATCCTACGAGCAGTACGTC. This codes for CASSWGTGPTSYEQYV.

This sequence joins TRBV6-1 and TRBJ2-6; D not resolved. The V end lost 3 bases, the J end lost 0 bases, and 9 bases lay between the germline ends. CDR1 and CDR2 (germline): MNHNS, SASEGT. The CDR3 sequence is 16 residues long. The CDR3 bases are TGTGCCAGCAGTGACGACCGGGTCTCTGGGGCCAACGTCCTGACTTTC. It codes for CASSDDRVSGANVLTF.

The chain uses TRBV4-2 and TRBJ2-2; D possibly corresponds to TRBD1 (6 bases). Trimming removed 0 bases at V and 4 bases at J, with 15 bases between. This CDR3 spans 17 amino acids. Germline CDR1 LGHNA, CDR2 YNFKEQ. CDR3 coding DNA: TGTGCCAGCAGCCAAGATAGAGGGACACTACCCACCGGGGAGCTGTTTTTT. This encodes CASSQDRGTLPTGELFF.

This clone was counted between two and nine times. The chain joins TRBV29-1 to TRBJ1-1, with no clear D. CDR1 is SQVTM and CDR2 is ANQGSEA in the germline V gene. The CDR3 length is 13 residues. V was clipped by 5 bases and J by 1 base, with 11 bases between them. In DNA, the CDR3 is TGCAGCGTTCGGACTTCAGGGAACACTGAAGCTTTCTTT. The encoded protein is CSVRTSGNTEAFF.